Here is one T cell receptor beta chain with its context. Antigen: not known. The sample's treatment: 10-day PBMC culture with coronavirus spike peptide pools or control peptides (ViraFEST assay). Wells that each held 2 million or so PBMCs were cultured with roughly 10 IU/ml IL-2 and approximately 10 ug/ml peptide pools. Germline-derived CDR1 and CDR2 are DFQATT and SNEGSKA (reference sequence). The CDR3 has 14 residues. The V and J ends lost 1 base and 2 bases respectively, with 10 bases between them. These data belong to a study of vaccination and CD4 T cells after COVID-19. The Oncomine TCR Beta short-read assay was applied to DNA of cultured CD4+ T cells. TCRdb re-derived calls from the PCR reads in MiXCR, one entry per CDR3 protein. The profile shows 20,000 or so distinct CDR3 sequences, more than 50% of them singletons.

V usage is TRBV20-1 and J usage is TRBJ2-3, with D possibly TRBD1 on 6 matching bases. The clonotype originates from a human donor who had recovered from COVID-19. What was sequenced was CD4+ T cells from blood, cultured in vitro. In DNA form, the CDR3 reads TGCAGTGCTAGAGTCAGGGGCCTCACAGATACGCAGTATTTT. Protein: CSARVRGLTDTQYF.